The 7 T cell receptor beta chains listed next were all sequenced from one sample in a study of T cell repertoires in cytomegalovirus infection. MiXCR, run by TCRdb on the reads, gives a single entry per CDR3 protein. The data show 180,000 or so distinct CDR3 sequences, with about 17% seen just once and about 25% held by the top ten. The source material was CD8+ T cells from PBMCs. The source is a human donor in good health (CMV status not recorded). Some clones in this sample may be carry-over from other donors' samples.

The chain joins TRBV6-2 or TRBV6-3 to TRBJ1-1; 10 bases agree with TRBD1. Germline CDR1 and CDR2: MNHEY and SVGEGT. This CDR3 contains 14 residues. J gave up 5 bases and V 5 bases, and 5 bases lay outside the gene matches. The CDR3 sequence: CASSQTGGRTEAFF. As DNA, the CDR3 is TGTGCCAGCAGTCAGACAGGGGGCCGAACTGAAGCTTTCTTT.

This clonotype was counted only a few times. The chain is built from TRBV7-2 and TRBJ2-2; unclear D gene. From germline, CDR1 is SGHTA and CDR2 FQGNSA. V gave up 7 bases and J gave up 3 bases, with 12 bases separating them. This CDR3 is 14 amino acids long. The CDR3 DNA sequence: TGTGCCAGCAACCCCGACTGGGACACCGGGGAGCTGTTTTTT. Its protein is CASNPDWDTGELFF.

This clonotype showed up just a few times. The chain recombines TRBV7-6 with TRBJ2-2; 7 bases fit TRBD1. This CDR3 contains 17 residues. Per the germline V gene, CDR1 is SGHVS and CDR2 is FNYEAQ. V shed 4 bases and J 6 bases; nucleotides not matched to a gene: 14. The CDR3 DNA reads TGTGCCAGCAGCTACGACAGGGCTTCGATTGTCGCCGGGGAGCTGTTTTTT. It encodes CASSYDRASIVAGELFF.

There are a few counts of this clonotype. The chain carries TRBV6-2 or TRBV6-3 and TRBJ1-1; D unresolved. V gave up 0 bases and J gave up 7 bases, with 18 bases separating them. This CDR3 has 16 amino acids. CDR1 and CDR2 from the germline V gene are MNHEY and SVGEGT. In DNA, the CDR3 is TGTGCCAGCAGTTACTCGATAATTGTCTATAGCAGTGAAGCTTTCTTT. This gives the protein CASSYSIIVYSSEAFF.

The chain combines TRBV29-1 with TRBJ2-5; TRBD1 is a possible D gene (5 bases). Deletions cut 6 bases from V and 1 base from J, with 18 bases between. The germline gives CDR1 SQVTM, CDR2 ANQGSEA. The CDR3 sequence is 15 residues long. CDR3 sequence reads: CSVVIWGQGQETQYF. DNA of the CDR3: TGCAGCGTCGTGATTTGGGGCCAGGGCCAAGAGACCCAGTACTTC.

The V gene is TRBV6-6, the J gene TRBJ2-7, with TRBD1 matching 9 bases. Germline CDR1 MNHNY, CDR2 SVGAGI (reference sequence). CDR3 size: 13 residues. V shed 4 bases and J 7 bases; nucleotides not matched to a gene: 5. The CDR3 here is CASSFLGQGEQYF. CDR3 bases: TGTGCCAGCAGTTTTCTGGGACAGGGAGAGCAGTACTTC.

This clonotype appeared a few times. The genes are TRBV7-9 and TRBJ1-5; 8 nucleotides agree with TRBD1. The CDR3 has 17 residues. Germline V gene lookup returns CDR1 SEHNR and CDR2 FQNEAQ (reference sequence). Unmatched junction bases numbered 7, after V lost 3 bases and J lost 0 bases. CDR3 bases: TGTGCCAGCAGCTTTGGGACAGGAGTATATAGCAATCAGCCCCAGCATTTT. Translating it yields CASSFGTGVYSNQPQHF.